The TCR beta chain described here comes from a study of blood T cell repertoires in COVID-19 (dated by TCRdb to 2018 to 2021). With regard to the full study: The collaborator samples originated in the United States, Italy and Spain and spanned the acute and convalescent phases of COVID-19. The prospective study material was composed of cDNA or gDNA derived from T cells, B-cell-depleted T cells, or PBMCs. Where available, HLA class I and class II types were taken from metadata supplied by the sample provider and were not determined by assay-based typing. The repertoires were released in a freely available public database intended as a resource for research on the immune response to SARS-CoV-2. The sample metadata nearly always contained a de-identified subject ID, COVID-19 status, age in years and sex. Samples came from the ongoing ImmuneRACE study (first 160 participants) plus 1,254 subjects from 6 global collaborators. Subjects who had been exposed to COVID-19, were actively infected with it, or had recovered from it provided the deeply sampled blood TCRbeta repertoires that made up the dataset. Study-wide findings and limitations: Clinical and demographic metadata were provided uncurated, with the amount varying by source and participant.

After removal of 1 base from V and 2 bases from J, the junction retains 7 bases not matched to a gene. The germline V gene provides CDR1 SGHAT and CDR2 FQNNGV. Measured from the cysteine to the phenylalanine, the CDR3 is 17 residues long. The read is trimmed to its CDR3 DNA, 51 bases read in frame from base 1. The collaborating institutions used their own protocols to collect whole blood in K2EDTA tubes. For TCRbeta analysis, collaborators shipped samples in one of three forms: frozen whole blood, isolated PBMCs, or DNA extracted from either of those sample types. Notes on this clone: Its antigen is currently not known. No much larger clonotype is one base removed from it; base qualities were not supplied.

TCRbeta CDR3 regions were amplified from genomic DNA by means of the immunoSEQ Assay, a bias-controlled multiplex PCR. The study's processing was this. The number of nucleated cells in each sample was estimated from the amplification of reference gene primers within the assay. To quantify the absolute abundance of each unique TCRbeta CDR3 rearrangement, sequence reads were collapsed and filtered. For each sample, productive Simpson clonality was calculated as the square root of Simpson's diversity index across productive rearrangements. Sourced from immuneACCESS, this table was stored by TCRdb with only in-frame sequences that have V and J called. A share of the clones is absent; for the studies checked, an unresolved V gene accounts for under half, and the remainder has no known explanation. The V and J calls and clone size are taken from that table; D and trimming were inferred from the DNA. The sample data list more than 90,000 clones, and approximately 90% of these were observed just once. The top ten hold 6.5% to 8.5% of the sample.

Specimen: peripheral blood. This TCR came from a human donor in a cohort sampled during active COVID-19. This sequence uses TRBV11-2 and TRBJ2-3, with TRBD2 matching 9 junction bases. The CDR3 protein: CASSLGRLAEDTDTQYF. The DNA sequence reads TGTGCCAGCAGCTTAGGCCGACTAGCGGAAGACACAGATACGCAGTATTTT.